This T cell receptor (beta chain) was profiled in a study of lymphopenia after photon versus proton radiotherapy. General study findings and limits: After the lymphocyte nadir, photon-treated repertoires showed oligoclonal expansion, especially of CD8+ Temra cells.

V was cut by 8 bases and J by 1 base, with 14 bases left in between. The CDR3 is 15 residues long. In germline, CDR1 is MNHNS, CDR2 SASEGT. The repertoire was sequenced with immunoSEQ multiplex PCR; TCRdb's copy has only in-frame clones and lacks some. The profile shows about 160,000 clones, around nine tenths of them singletons. A note on this clone: What it binds is unknown.

The V and J genes are TRBV6-1 and TRBJ2-2; D is possibly TRBD1 or TRBD2 (5 bases each). The TCR sequence derives from a man aged 50-59 years with gastric cancer. This specimen was peripheral blood, taken from a patient treated with photon-based radiotherapy. The CDR3 here is CASDWAGRNTGELFF. As DNA, the CDR3 is TGTGCCAGCGATTGGGCAGGGAGGAACACCGGGGAGCTGTTTTTT.